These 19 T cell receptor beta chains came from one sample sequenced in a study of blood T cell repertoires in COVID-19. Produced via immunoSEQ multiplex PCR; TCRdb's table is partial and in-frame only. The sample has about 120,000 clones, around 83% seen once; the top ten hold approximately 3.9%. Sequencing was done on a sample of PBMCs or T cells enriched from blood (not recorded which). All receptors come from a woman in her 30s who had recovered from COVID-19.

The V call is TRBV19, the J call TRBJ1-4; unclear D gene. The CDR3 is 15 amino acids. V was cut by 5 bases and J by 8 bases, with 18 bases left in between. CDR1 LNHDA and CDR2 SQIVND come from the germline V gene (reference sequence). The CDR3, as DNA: TGTGCCAGTAGTGCGCACTCCTCCCGAGGCGAAAAACTGTTTTTT. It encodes CASSAHSSRGEKLFF.

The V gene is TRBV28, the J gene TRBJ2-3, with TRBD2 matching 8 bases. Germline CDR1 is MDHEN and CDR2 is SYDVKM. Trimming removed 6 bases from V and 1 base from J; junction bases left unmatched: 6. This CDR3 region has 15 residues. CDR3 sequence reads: CASSRGGEGTDTQYF. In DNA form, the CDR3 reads TGTGCCAGCAGCCGGGGGGGGGAAGGCACAGATACGCAGTATTTT.

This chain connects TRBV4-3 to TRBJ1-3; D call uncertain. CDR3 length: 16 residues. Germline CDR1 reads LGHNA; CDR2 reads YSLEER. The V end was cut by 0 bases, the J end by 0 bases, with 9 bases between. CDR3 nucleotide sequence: TGCGCCAGCAGCCAAGATGGGCCTTTCTCTGGAAACACCATATATTTT. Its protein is CASSQDGPFSGNTIYF.

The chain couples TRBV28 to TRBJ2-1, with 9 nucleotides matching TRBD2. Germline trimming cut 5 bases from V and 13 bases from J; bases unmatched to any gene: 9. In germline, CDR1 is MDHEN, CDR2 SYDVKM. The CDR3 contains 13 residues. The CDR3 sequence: CASSPPAGGVQFF. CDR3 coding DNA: TGTGCCAGCAGTCCCCCGGCGGGAGGGGTTCAGTTCTTC.

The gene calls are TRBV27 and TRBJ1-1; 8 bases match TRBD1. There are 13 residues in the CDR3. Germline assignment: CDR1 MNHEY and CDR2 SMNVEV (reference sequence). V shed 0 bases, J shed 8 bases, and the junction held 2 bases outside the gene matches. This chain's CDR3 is CASSLSWTGEAFF. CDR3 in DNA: TGTGCCAGCAGTTTATCGTGGACAGGGGAAGCTTTCTTT.

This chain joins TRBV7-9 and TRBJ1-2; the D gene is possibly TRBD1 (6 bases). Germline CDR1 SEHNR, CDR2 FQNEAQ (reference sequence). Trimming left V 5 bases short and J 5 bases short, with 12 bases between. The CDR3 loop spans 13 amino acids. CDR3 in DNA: TGTGCCAGCAGCCAGGACAGACAATATGGCTACACCTTC. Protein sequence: CASSQDRQYGYTF.

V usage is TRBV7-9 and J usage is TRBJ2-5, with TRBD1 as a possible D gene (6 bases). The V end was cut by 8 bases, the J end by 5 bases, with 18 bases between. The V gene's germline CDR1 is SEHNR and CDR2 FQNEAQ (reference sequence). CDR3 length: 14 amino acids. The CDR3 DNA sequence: TGTGCCAGCGCAACAGGGCCTGGCGGGGAGACCCAGTACTTC. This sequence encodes CASATGPGGETQYF.

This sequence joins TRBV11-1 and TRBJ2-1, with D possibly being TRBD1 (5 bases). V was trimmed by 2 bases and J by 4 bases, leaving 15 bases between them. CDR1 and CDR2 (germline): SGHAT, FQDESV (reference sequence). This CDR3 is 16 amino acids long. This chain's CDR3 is CASSLRPGKEYNEQFF. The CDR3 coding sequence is TGTGCCAGCAGCTTAAGGCCAGGGAAGGAATACAATGAGCAGTTCTTC.

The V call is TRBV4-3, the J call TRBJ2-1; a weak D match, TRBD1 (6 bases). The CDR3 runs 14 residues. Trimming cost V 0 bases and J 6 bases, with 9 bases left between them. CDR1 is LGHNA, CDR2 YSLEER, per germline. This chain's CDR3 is CASSQERGFNEQFF. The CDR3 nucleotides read TGCGCCAGCAGCCAAGAGAGGGGGTTCAATGAGCAGTTCTTC.

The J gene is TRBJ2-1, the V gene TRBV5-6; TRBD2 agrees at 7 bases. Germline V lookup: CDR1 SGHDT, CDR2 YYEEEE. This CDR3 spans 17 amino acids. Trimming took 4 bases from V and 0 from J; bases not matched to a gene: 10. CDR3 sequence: CASSRRLAASSYNEQFF. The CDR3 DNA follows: TGTGCCAGCAGCCGCAGACTAGCTGCAAGCTCCTACAATGAGCAGTTCTTC.

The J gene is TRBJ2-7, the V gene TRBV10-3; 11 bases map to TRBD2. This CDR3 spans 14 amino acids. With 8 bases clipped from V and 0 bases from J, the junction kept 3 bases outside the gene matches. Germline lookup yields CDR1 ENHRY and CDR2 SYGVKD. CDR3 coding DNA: TGTGCCATCGGGACTAGCGGATACTCCTACGAGCAGTACTTC. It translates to CAIGTSGYSYEQYF.

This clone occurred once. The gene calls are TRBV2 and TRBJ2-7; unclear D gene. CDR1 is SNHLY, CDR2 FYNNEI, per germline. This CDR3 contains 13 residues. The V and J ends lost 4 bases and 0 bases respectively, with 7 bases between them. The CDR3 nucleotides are TGTGCCAGCAGTGGAGTCACCTCCTACGAGCAGTACTTC. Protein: CASSGVTSYEQYF.

The CDR3 region is CASSQARIYNEQFF. The CDR3 coding sequence is TGTGCCAGCAGCCAAGCTAGAATCTACAATGAGCAGTTCTTC. The chain combines TRBV3-1 (or the pseudogene TRBV3-2) with TRBJ2-1; D is ambiguous. This CDR3 has 14 residues. V was shortened by 1 base and J by 3 bases, with 7 bases between the two germline ends. The germline CDR1 and CDR2 sequences are LGHDT and YNNKEL (reference sequence).

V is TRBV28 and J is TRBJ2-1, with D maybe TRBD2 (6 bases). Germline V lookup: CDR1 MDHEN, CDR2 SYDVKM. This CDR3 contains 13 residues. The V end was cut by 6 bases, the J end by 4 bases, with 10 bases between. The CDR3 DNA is TGTGCCAGCAGCTCTGCGGGGTACAATGAGCAGTTCTTC. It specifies CASSSAGYNEQFF.

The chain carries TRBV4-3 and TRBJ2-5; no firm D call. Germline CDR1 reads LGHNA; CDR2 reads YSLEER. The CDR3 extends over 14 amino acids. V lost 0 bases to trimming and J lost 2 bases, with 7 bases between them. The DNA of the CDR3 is TGCGCCAGCAGCCAAGACCTACGACAAGAGACCCAGTACTTC. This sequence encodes CASSQDLRQETQYF.

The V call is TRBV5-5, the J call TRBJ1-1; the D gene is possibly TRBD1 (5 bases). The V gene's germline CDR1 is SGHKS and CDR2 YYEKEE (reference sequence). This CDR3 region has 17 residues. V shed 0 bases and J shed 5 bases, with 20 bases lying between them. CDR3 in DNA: TGTGCCAGCAGCTTGGTGCAGGGAGGGCCTTCGAGTACTGAAGCTTTCTTT. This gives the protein CASSLVQGGPSSTEAFF.

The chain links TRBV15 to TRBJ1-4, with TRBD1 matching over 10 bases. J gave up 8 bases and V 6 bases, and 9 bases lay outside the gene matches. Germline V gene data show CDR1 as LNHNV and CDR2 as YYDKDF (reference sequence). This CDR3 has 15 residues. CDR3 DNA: TGTGCCACCAGATGGGGACAGGGGTCAAAGGAAAAACTGTTTTTT. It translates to CATRWGQGSKEKLFF.

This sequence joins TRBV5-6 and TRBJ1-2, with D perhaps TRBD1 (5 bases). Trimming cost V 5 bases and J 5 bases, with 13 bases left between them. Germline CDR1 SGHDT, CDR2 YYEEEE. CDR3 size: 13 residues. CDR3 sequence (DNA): TGTGCCAGCAGTCGTGCAGGGCGGTATGGCTACACCTTC. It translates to CASSRAGRYGYTF.

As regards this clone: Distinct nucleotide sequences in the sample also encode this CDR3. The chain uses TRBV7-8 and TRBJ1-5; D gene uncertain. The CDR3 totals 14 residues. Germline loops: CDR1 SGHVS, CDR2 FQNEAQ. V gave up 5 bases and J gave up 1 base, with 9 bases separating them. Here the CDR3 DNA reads TGTGCCAGCAGCCTGGGGAGAAGCAATCAGCCCCAGCATTTT. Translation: CASSLGRSNQPQHF.